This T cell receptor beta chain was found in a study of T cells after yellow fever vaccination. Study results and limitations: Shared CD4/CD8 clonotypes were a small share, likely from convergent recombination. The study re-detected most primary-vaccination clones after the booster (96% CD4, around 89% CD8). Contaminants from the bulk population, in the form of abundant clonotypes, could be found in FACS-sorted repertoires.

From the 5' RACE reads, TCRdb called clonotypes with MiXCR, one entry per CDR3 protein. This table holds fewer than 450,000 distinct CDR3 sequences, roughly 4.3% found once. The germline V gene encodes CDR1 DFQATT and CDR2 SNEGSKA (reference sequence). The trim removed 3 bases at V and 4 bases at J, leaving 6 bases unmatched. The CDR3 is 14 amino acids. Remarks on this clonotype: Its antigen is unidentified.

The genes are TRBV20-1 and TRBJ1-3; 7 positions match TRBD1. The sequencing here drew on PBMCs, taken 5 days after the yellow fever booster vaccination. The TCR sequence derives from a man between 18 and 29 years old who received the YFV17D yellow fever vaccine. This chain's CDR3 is CSASQTGVGNTIYF. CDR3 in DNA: TGCAGTGCTAGCCAAACAGGGGTAGGAAACACCATATATTTT.